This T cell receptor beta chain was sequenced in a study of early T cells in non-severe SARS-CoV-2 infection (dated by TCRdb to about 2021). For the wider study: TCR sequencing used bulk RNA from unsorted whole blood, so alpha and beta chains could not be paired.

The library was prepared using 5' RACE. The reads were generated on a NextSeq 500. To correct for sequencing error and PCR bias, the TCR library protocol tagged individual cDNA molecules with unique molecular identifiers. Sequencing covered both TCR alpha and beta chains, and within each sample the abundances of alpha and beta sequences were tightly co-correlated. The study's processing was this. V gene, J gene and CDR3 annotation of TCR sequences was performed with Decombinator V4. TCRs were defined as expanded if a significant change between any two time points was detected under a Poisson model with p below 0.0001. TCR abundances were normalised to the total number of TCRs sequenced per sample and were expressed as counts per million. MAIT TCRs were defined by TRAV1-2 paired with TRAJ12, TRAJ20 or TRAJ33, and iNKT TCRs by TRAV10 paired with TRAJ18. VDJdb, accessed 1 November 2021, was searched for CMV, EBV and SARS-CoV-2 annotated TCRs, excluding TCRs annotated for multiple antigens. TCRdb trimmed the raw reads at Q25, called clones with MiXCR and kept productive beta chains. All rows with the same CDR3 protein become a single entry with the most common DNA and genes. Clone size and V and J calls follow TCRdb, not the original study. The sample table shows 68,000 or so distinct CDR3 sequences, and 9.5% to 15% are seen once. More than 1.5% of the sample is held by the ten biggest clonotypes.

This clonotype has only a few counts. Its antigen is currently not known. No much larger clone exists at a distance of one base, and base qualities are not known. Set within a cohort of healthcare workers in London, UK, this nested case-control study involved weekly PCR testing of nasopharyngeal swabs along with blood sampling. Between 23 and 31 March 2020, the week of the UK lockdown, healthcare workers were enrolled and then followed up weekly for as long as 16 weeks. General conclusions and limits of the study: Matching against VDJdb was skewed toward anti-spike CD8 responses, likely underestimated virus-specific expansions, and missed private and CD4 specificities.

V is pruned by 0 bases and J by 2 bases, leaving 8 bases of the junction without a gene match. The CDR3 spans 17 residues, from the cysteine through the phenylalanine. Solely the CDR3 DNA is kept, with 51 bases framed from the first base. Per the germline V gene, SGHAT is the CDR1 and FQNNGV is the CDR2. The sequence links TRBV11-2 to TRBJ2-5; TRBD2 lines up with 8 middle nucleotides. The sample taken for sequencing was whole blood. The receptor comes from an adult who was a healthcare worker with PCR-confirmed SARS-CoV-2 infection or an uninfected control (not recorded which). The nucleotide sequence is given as TGTGCCAGCAGCTTAGATGCCTGGGCTAGCGGGCAAGAGACCCAGTACTTC. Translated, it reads CASSLDAWASGQETQYF.